These 10 T cell receptor beta chains share one sample of origin, sequenced in a study of vaccination effects on CD4 cells after COVID-19. Only in-frame clones appear in the TCRdb table, and some are missing; sequencing was by immunoSEQ multiplex PCR. The profile shows about 74,000 clones, over 60% of them singletons. The antigens of these receptors remain unknown. Around day 10 of culture, CD4+ T cells were separated out. The sequencing here drew on CD4+ T cells from PBMCs cultured without peptide, taken before COVID-19 vaccination. These TCRs come from a human donor who received a COVID-19 vaccine.

The V and J genes are TRBV12-2 and TRBJ1-1; TRBD1, the table's D call, lacks a check against the DNA. TRBV12-2 is termed a pseudogene. This CDR3 region has 15 residues. Here the CDR3 reads CASRFRPTDQSEAFF. CDR3 nucleotides: TGTGCAAGTCGCTTTCGGCCAACAGATCAGTCTGAAGCTTTCTTT.

The chain employs TRBV19 and TRBJ2-2; TRBD1 agrees at 7 bases. V lost 4 bases and J lost 3; bases outside the gene matches: 8. The V gene's germline CDR1 is LNHDA and CDR2 SQIVND (reference sequence). CDR3 length equals 16 residues. CDR3 nucleotide sequence: TGTGCCAGTAGTACTTTGACAGGGATCGACACCGGGGAGCTGTTTTTT. Protein sequence: CASSTLTGIDTGELFF. The full variable domain, with the rest looked up from reference TRBV19 and TRBJ2-2, is DGGITQSPKYLFRKEGQNVTLSCEQNLNHDAMYWYRQDPGQGLRLIYYSQIVNDFQKGDIAEGYSVSREKKESFPLTVTSAQKNPTAFYLCASSTLTGIDTGELFFGEGSRLTVL.

CDR3 sequence (DNA): TGTGCCAGCAGCCAAGACAGGAGCTCTGGAAACACCATATATTTT. It codes for CASSQDRSSGNTIYF. The chain joins TRBV3-1 (or the pseudogene TRBV3-2) to TRBJ1-3, with no clear D. Deletions cut 0 bases from V and 0 bases from J, with 6 bases between. CDR3 length: 15 residues. CDR1 and CDR2 from the germline V gene are LGHDT and YNNKEL (reference sequence).

This clone was found a few times. V and J are TRBV6-2 or TRBV6-3 and TRBJ1-3, with no clear D. The CDR3 is made up of 14 amino acids. The germline CDR1 and CDR2 sequences are MNHEY and SVGEGT. Trimming pared 6 bases from V and 0 bases from J, leaving 9 bases between. CDR3 sequence: CASSLAISGNTIYF. CDR3 DNA: TGTGCCAGCAGCCTCGCGATCTCTGGAAACACCATATATTTT.

This sequence joins TRBV5-1 and TRBJ1-4; TRBD1 matches at 7 bases. With V trimmed by 3 bases and J by 6 bases, 8 bases remained unmatched. CDR1 and CDR2 from the germline V gene are SGHRS and YFSETQ. CDR3 size: 15 residues. The CDR3 loop reads CASSSGEGAYEKLFF. The CDR3 DNA follows: TGCGCCAGCAGCTCCGGGGAGGGGGCTTATGAAAAACTGTTTTTT.

V is TRBV29-1 and J is TRBJ1-4; a weak D match, TRBD1 (5 bases). The CDR3 runs 13 residues. V gave up 4 bases and J gave up 4 bases, with 10 bases separating them. Germline-derived CDR1 and CDR2 are SQVTM and ANQGSEA. The CDR3 region has the DNA TGCAGCGTTGGACAGCAACTTAATGAAAAACTGTTTTTT. Protein product: CSVGQQLNEKLFF. Combining the CDR3 with reference TRBV29-1 and TRBJ1-4 gives the whole variable domain SAVISQKPSRDICQRGTSLTIQCQVDSQVTMMFWYRQQPGQSLTLIATANQGSEATYESGFVIDKFPISRPNLTFSTLTVSNMSPEDSSIYLCSVGQQLNEKLFFGSGTQLSVL.

The chain carries TRBV5-1 and TRBJ2-1; 9 nucleotides agree with TRBD1. J was trimmed by 3 bases and V by 4 bases; bases with no gene match: 5. Looked up from germline, CDR1 is SGHRS and CDR2 is YFSETQ. The CDR3 has 15 residues. CDR3 region: CASSNRDRVYNEQFF. Written as DNA, the CDR3 is TGCGCCAGCAGCAACCGGGACAGGGTCTACAATGAGCAGTTCTTC.

The V gene is TRBV9, the J gene TRBJ1-1, with D perhaps matching TRBD1 (5 bases). V lost 2 bases, J lost 5 bases, and 13 bases lay in between. The CDR3 covers 14 residues. Germline loops: CDR1 SGDLS, CDR2 YYNGEE. This CDR3 reads CASSVLAEGTEAFF. The DNA for the CDR3 is TGTGCCAGCAGCGTTTTGGCGGAGGGGACTGAAGCTTTCTTT.

This chain joins TRBV13 and TRBJ2-1; TRBD2 matches at 7 bases. Per the germline V gene, CDR1 is PRHDT and CDR2 is FYEKMQ (reference sequence). J was trimmed by 2 bases and V by 2 bases; bases with no gene match: 3. The CDR3 has 15 amino acids. CDR3 in DNA: TGTGCCAGCAGCTTAAGCGGGGTCACCTACAATGAGCAGTTCTTC. Translation gives CASSLSGVTYNEQFF.

Only a few counts were recorded for this clone. The chain employs TRBV27 and TRBJ1-2; D is perhaps TRBD1 (6 bases). Per germline, CDR1 MNHEY and CDR2 SMNVEV (reference sequence). V was pared by 4 bases and J by 8 bases, with 11 bases between. The CDR3 covers 12 residues. Written as DNA, the CDR3 is TGTGCCAGCAGTTCTCACAGGGACGGCTACACCTTC. As protein: CASSSHRDGYTF.